The T cell receptor (beta chain) described here comes from a study of STAT5B mutations in CD4+ large granular lymphocyte leukemia. The ends were cut back, 0 bases at V and 1 base at J, with 9 bases in the middle. Germline CDR1 and CDR2: MNHEY and SVGAGI. The CDR3 has 15 amino acids. This was a survey-level run. Here immunoSEQ multiplex PCR was the method, and the copy in TCRdb shows in-frame clones only, minus some. The sample has some 38,000 clones; around 75% are singletons. The material sequenced was CD4+ T cells from blood buffy coats. The source is a human donor in good health. The rearrangement links TRBV6-5 to TRBJ2-5; D is tentatively TRBD1 or TRBD2 (6 bases each). This CDR3 reads CASSYSRGLQETQYF. DNA of the CDR3: TGTGCCAGCAGTTACTCACGGGGGCTCCAAGAGACCCAGTACTTC.